This T cell receptor beta chain was recovered during a study of blood T cell repertoires in COVID-19. The overall study: T cells, B-cell-depleted T cells, or PBMCs provided the cDNA or gDNA that served as material.

The CDR3 contains 15 residues. Germline CDR1 is SGDLS and CDR2 is YYNGEE. With V trimmed by 0 bases and J by 7 bases, 2 bases remained unmatched. The repertoire was sequenced with immunoSEQ multiplex PCR; TCRdb's copy has only in-frame clones and lacks some. The sample holds 210,000 or so clones, 90% to 95% seen once. This receptor was identified in a man aged 25 to 45 with acute or convalescent COVID-19. Sample: peripheral blood. The rearrangement links TRBV9 to TRBJ2-1; 12 bases line up with TRBD1. The CDR3 is CASSVEGQGANEQFF. The CDR3 DNA reads as TGTGCCAGCAGCGTAGAGGGACAGGGGGCTAATGAGCAGTTCTTC. Combining the CDR3 with reference TRBV9 and TRBJ2-1 gives the whole variable domain DSGVTQTPKHLITATGQRVTLRCSPRSGDLSVYWYQQSLDQGLQFLIQYYNGEERAKGNILERFSAQQFPDLHSELNLSSLELGDSALYFCASSVEGQGANEQFFGPGTRLTVL.